These 9 T cell receptor beta chains came from one sample sequenced in a study of cytomegalovirus exposure and HLA in healthy donors. Vbeta (60) and Jbeta (13) primers were used in the PCR. Data came from immunoSEQ multiplex PCR; TCRdb stores just in-frame clones and leaves some out. The sample lists about 120,000 clones, approximately 80% occurring once. Sequenced sample: PBMCs. These receptors came from a man aged 18 to 29 in good health and CMV-seropositive.

J is TRBJ1-2 and V is TRBV19, with 8 bases matching TRBD1. The junction had 13 bases not matched to a gene; V was cut back by 6 bases and J by 4 bases. CDR3 length: 16 residues. Germline CDR1 and CDR2: LNHDA and SQIVND (reference sequence). DNA of the CDR3: TGTGCCAGTAGCCCACTCGACAGGGGACCCTTCTATGGCTACACCTTC. Protein: CASSPLDRGPFYGYTF.

V is TRBV7-9 and J is TRBJ1-2; D not resolved. Trimming removed 2 bases at V and 4 bases at J, with 14 bases between. This CDR3 region has 15 residues. In germline, CDR1 is SEHNR, CDR2 FQNEAQ (reference sequence). CDR3 in DNA: TGTGCCAGCAGCTTATTTCAGGCCTCCCTCTATGGCTACACCTTC. Its translation is CASSLFQASLYGYTF.

This chain joins TRBV29-1 and TRBJ1-2, with D tentatively TRBD1 (5 bases). This CDR3 contains 13 residues. Trimming pared 3 bases from V and 7 bases from J, leaving 15 bases between. Germline V gene data show CDR1 as SQVTM and CDR2 as ANQGSEA. The CDR3 DNA reads as TGCAGCGTTGACTCCGGGGGGGGTCCTGGCTACACCTTC. Translated, it gives CSVDSGGGPGYTF.

V usage is TRBV19 and J usage is TRBJ1-3; a possible D gene is TRBD1 (6 bases). CDR3 length: 14 residues. The germline CDR1 and CDR2 sequences are LNHDA and SQIVND (reference sequence). Trimming removed 7 bases from V and 0 bases from J, with 10 bases in between. The CDR3 loop reads CASTQGSSGNTIYF. DNA of the CDR3: TGTGCCAGTACACAGGGAAGCTCTGGAAACACCATATATTTT.

Worth noting for this clone: The junction departs from germline at one end; a sequencing error may be responsible. The genes are TRBV27 and TRBJ2-4, with 10 nucleotides matching TRBD1. The CDR3 sequence is 14 residues long. Per germline, CDR1 MNHEY and CDR2 SMNVEV (reference sequence). This CDR3 reads CASSSGQGGNSQYF. The CDR3 nucleotides are TGTGCCAGCAGTTCAGGACAGGGGGGAAACAGTCAGTACTTC.

DNA of the CDR3: TGCGCCAGCAGCCAAGGGACAGGGGGGAAGTACTCCTACGAGCAGTACTTC. This sequence encodes CASSQGTGGKYSYEQYF. The V and J genes are TRBV4-1 and TRBJ2-7, with TRBD1 matching over 10 bases. Trimming removed 1 base from V and 0 bases from J; junction bases left unmatched: 6. There are 17 residues in the CDR3. Germline V gene data show CDR1 as MGHRA and CDR2 as YSYEKL.

The rearrangement joins TRBV6-1 to TRBJ1-1; the match to TRBD1 covers 8 bases. The V gene end was trimmed by 5 bases and the J gene end by 5 bases; junction bases not matched to a gene: 4. Germline assignment: CDR1 MNHNS and CDR2 SASEGT. The CDR3 has 13 amino acids. The CDR3 sequence is CASSFTGGTEAFF. DNA of the CDR3: TGTGCCAGCAGTTTTACAGGGGGAACTGAAGCTTTCTTT.

This clone was found a few times. V usage is TRBV5-5 and J usage is TRBJ1-1; D unclear. Trimming shortened V by 0 bases and J by 1 base, and 13 bases separated the two germline ends. CDR1 SGHKS and CDR2 YYEKEE come from the germline V gene (reference sequence). There are 16 residues in the CDR3. CDR3: CASSLAPRSGNTEAFF. In DNA form, the CDR3 reads TGTGCCAGCAGCTTGGCCCCCCGATCAGGGAACACTGAAGCTTTCTTT.

The chain has TRBV15 and TRBJ2-7, with 8 bases lining up with TRBD2. This CDR3 comprises 15 residues. The germline V gene has CDR1 LNHNV and CDR2 YYDKDF (reference sequence). The J segment lost 2 bases and the V segment lost 1 base, leaving 4 bases of the junction unmatched. CDR3 in amino acids: CATSRGLAGTYEQYF. The CDR3 DNA is TGTGCCACCAGCAGAGGTTTAGCGGGGACCTACGAGCAGTACTTC.